The 12 T cell receptor beta chains presented below share a single source sample, sequenced in a study of tumor and adjacent non-tumor tissue in lung cancer listed by TCRdb under 2018. The method behind the library was multiplex PCR. TCRdb lists the instrument as Illumina HiSeq 2500. Following protocols modified from ARM-PCR, the researchers constructed TCRbeta libraries through three rounds of nested PCR with primers (Table S4). TCRdb took the public reads, trimmed them with fastp at Q25, ran MiXCR for clone calling and kept in-frame beta chains. Each entry is one CDR3 protein sequence, shown with its most common DNA and genes. The sample table records under 150,000 distinct CDR3 sequences; 60% to 70% of these occur just once. In total, the top ten clones hold approximately 18% of the sample. RNA was isolated from bulk, unsorted tissue, and RNA quality was assessed with a NanoDrop ND-1000 and an Agilent 2100.

Sequencing input: lung tumor tissue. The receptors stem from a man aged 60 to 69 with small cell lung cancer.

This clonotype appeared once. The conserved final phenylalanine or tryptophan is absent from the CDR3, which likely points to a read error. The DNA is omitted, as the CDR3 cannot be located on it reliably, and the CDR3 follows TCRdb's listing. The V and J genes are TRBV11-2 and TRBJ2-5; the tabulated D call, TRBD1, remains unverified against the DNA. The CDR3 is made up of 12 amino acids, end residues included. Germline CDR1 SGHAT, CDR2 FQNNGV. The CDR3 loop reads CASSVIGIQEYY.

This clonotype is classed as medium-sized. The V gene is TRBV11-2, the J gene TRBJ1-2; a possible D gene is TRBD1 (5 bases). Germline CDR1 is SGHAT and CDR2 is FQNNGV. The CDR3 consists of 14 residues. The ends were cut back, 7 bases at V and 4 bases at J, with 16 bases in the middle. CDR3 DNA sequence: TGTGCCAGCACCATGGGGGGGTTTGGCTATGGCTACACCTTC. It translates to CASTMGGFGYGYTF.

The table lists this clonotype with a few counts. A much larger clone differs by one base, so this may be a read error. The chain carries TRBV7-9 and TRBJ2-1; 7 nucleotides line up with TRBD1. The germline CDR1 and CDR2 sequences are SEHNR and FQNEAQ (reference sequence). Trimming took 3 bases from V and 5 from J; bases not matched to a gene: 1. The CDR3 length is 13 residues. CDR3: CASSFTGDNEQFF. The CDR3 DNA reads TGTGCCAGCAGCTTTACAGGGGACAATGAGCAGTTCTTC.

As regards this clonotype: Since a much larger clone is just one base distant, this may be a read error. V and J are TRBV6-6 and TRBJ1-4; tentatively, D is TRBD1 (6 bases). The CDR3 totals 14 residues. Trimming removed 11 bases from V and 7 bases from J, with 20 bases in between. Per germline, CDR1 MNHNY and CDR2 SVGAGI (reference sequence). Here the CDR3 reads CAAERGPASEKLFF. The CDR3 DNA follows: TGTGCCGCGGAGCGGGGGCCGGCGAGTGAAAAACTGTTTTTT.

This clonotype was seen once. Being one base from a much bigger clone, this may be a read error. The chain has TRBV20-1 and TRBJ1-5; no firm D call. The ends were cut back, 0 bases at V and 0 bases at J, with 9 bases in the middle. The CDR3 spans 15 residues. The germline V gene has CDR1 DFQATT and CDR2 SNEGSKA (reference sequence). This CDR3 is CSARDPRASNQPQHF. In DNA form, the CDR3 reads TGCAGTGCTAGAGATCCACGGGCTAGCAATCAGCCCCAGCATTTT.

The chain links TRBV10-3 to TRBJ2-7; D call uncertain. The CDR3 extends over 12 amino acids. Germline CDR1 ENHRY, CDR2 SYGVKD. The CDR3 nucleotides read TGTACTATCAGTGCCGGAGCTAGGGAGCAGTACGTC. The encoded protein is CTISAGAREQYV.

In regard to this clonotype: This may be a read error: a much more frequent sequence differs by one nucleotide. The chain joins TRBV6-1 to TRBJ2-6; D is unclear. The CDR3 covers 15 residues. Per germline, CDR1 MNHNS and CDR2 SASEGT. CDR3 in DNA: TGTGCCGGCAGCCAGTACGTCTCTGGGGCCAACGTCCTGACTTTC. This translates into CAGSQYVSGANVLTF.

Comments on this clonotype: With a much larger clone just one base away, this may be a read error. The chain uses TRBV4-2 and TRBJ1-3, with D uncertain. From germline, CDR1 is LGHNA and CDR2 YNFKEQ. The CDR3 runs 16 residues. The DNA of the CDR3 is TGTACCAGCAGCCAAGAGGGTTCTGGGCTTGGAAACACCATATATTTT. Translating it yields CTSSQEGSGLGNTIYF.

As for this clonotype: A junction end diverges from the germline sequence, so it may reflect a read error. V usage is TRBV20-1 and J usage is TRBJ2-5, with D maybe TRBD2 (6 bases). The CDR3 is made up of 11 amino acids. Germline assignment: CDR1 DFQATT and CDR2 SNEGSKA (reference sequence). The CDR3 sequence is CSAPTREIQYF. The CDR3 nucleotides read TGCAGTGCCCCGACACGGGAGATCCAGTACTTC.

This chain connects TRBV4-1 to TRBJ2-1; D gene unclear. The V end lost 0 bases, the J end lost 6 bases, and 15 bases lay between the germline ends. The CDR3 is 16 residues long. Germline V CDR1 and CDR2: MGHRA, YSYEKL. The CDR3 loop is CASSQDKRANVNEQFF. The CDR3 nucleotides are TGCGCCAGCAGCCAAGATAAAAGGGCCAATGTCAATGAGCAGTTCTTC.

The chain employs TRBV10-3 and TRBJ2-7, with D possibly being TRBD2 (5 bases). This CDR3 region has 16 residues. Per germline, CDR1 ENHRY and CDR2 SYGVKD. CDR3 protein: CAFSESGIRVGYEQYV. The CDR3 DNA sequence: TGTGCCTTCAGTGAGTCCGGGATAAGAGTGGGCTACGAGCAGTACGTC.

Only a few counts were recorded for this clonotype. The chain recombines TRBV11-2 with TRBJ2-7; maybe TRBD1 (6 bases). Germline V gene data show CDR1 as SGHAT and CDR2 as FQNNGV. V lost 2 bases, J lost 7 bases, and 15 bases lay in between. The CDR3 is 14 residues long. CDR3 in amino acids: CASSLISRGDEQYF. For the CDR3, the DNA is TGTGCCAGCAGCTTAATCTCCAGGGGCGATGAGCAGTACTTC.